This T cell receptor (beta chain) comes out of a study of CD8 T cells in Susac syndrome. The CDR3 runs 12 residues. Germline V gene lookup returns CDR1 GTSNPN and CDR2 SVGIG (reference sequence). The ends were cut back, 2 bases at V and 4 bases at J, with 6 bases in the middle. The authors reverse transcribed roughly 0.5 to 1 ug RNA with random hexamers. TCRdb analysed the immunoSEQ multiplex PCR reads with MiXCR anew, one entry per CDR3 protein. The repertoire holds around 200,000 distinct CDR3 sequences, roughly 96% seen once, with approximately 0.094% in the top ten. This chain uses TRBV30 with TRBJ1-5; the D is unclear. The receptor was isolated from a human donor in good health. The sample consisted of CD4+ T cells from PBMCs. The CDR3 DNA is TGTGCCTGGAGTAACCGTAATCAGCCCCAGCATTTT. Encoded protein: CAWSNRNQPQHF.